This note documents a single TCR beta chain sequence. The data belong to a study of monozygotic twins with inflammatory bowel disease. TCRdb re-called the 5' RACE reads and catalogs CDR3 proteins one per entry, DNA excluded. The sample totals about 210,000 distinct CDR3 sequences. Source material: blood. This clonotype was sampled from a human donor with ulcerative colitis or Crohn's disease, or a healthy co-twin of an affected twin (not recorded which).

CDR3 sequence: CASSQGSPGTPPVFF. The genes are TRBV4-1 and TRBJ1-4; TCRdb indicates TRBD1, and absent DNA this call remains unverified. This CDR3 has 15 residues. Germline CDR1 is MGHRA and CDR2 is YSYEKL.